A selection of T cell receptor beta chains follows, all from one sample in a study of T cell responses to AZD1222 COVID-19 vaccine. TCRdb keeps only in-frame clones here, not all; method: immunoSEQ multiplex PCR. The profile shows 80,000 to 90,000 clones, around 90% of them singletons. Here the sequenced sample was peripheral blood, taken on day 0 of AZD1222 vaccination. The source of these receptors is an adult in good health. Both conserved end residues are trimmed from each CDR3. A D gene is named only where the DNA matches it firmly.

V gene	J gene	D gene	CDR3 protein
TRBV28	TRBJ2-7	-	ASIKEGGEQY
TRBV5-1	TRBJ2-6	-	ASSSSGTGANVLT
TRBV28	TRBJ2-7	-	ASSWTAYEQY
TRBV6-5	TRBJ1-5	-	ASSYNEGSNQPQH
TRBV6-5	TRBJ1-5	-	ASSITGIQPQH
TRBV6-5	TRBJ1-5	-	ASSSDRLNQPQH
TRBV2	TRBJ1-1	-	ASLSSENTEAF
TRBV6-5	TRBJ1-5	-	ASQPGAQPQH
TRBV3-1/TRBV3-2	TRBJ1-2	-	ASSRIGLSYGYT
TRBV5-4	TRBJ1-2	-	ASSLTRDSYGYT
TRBV9	TRBJ2-3	-	ASSAALPLDSTDTQY